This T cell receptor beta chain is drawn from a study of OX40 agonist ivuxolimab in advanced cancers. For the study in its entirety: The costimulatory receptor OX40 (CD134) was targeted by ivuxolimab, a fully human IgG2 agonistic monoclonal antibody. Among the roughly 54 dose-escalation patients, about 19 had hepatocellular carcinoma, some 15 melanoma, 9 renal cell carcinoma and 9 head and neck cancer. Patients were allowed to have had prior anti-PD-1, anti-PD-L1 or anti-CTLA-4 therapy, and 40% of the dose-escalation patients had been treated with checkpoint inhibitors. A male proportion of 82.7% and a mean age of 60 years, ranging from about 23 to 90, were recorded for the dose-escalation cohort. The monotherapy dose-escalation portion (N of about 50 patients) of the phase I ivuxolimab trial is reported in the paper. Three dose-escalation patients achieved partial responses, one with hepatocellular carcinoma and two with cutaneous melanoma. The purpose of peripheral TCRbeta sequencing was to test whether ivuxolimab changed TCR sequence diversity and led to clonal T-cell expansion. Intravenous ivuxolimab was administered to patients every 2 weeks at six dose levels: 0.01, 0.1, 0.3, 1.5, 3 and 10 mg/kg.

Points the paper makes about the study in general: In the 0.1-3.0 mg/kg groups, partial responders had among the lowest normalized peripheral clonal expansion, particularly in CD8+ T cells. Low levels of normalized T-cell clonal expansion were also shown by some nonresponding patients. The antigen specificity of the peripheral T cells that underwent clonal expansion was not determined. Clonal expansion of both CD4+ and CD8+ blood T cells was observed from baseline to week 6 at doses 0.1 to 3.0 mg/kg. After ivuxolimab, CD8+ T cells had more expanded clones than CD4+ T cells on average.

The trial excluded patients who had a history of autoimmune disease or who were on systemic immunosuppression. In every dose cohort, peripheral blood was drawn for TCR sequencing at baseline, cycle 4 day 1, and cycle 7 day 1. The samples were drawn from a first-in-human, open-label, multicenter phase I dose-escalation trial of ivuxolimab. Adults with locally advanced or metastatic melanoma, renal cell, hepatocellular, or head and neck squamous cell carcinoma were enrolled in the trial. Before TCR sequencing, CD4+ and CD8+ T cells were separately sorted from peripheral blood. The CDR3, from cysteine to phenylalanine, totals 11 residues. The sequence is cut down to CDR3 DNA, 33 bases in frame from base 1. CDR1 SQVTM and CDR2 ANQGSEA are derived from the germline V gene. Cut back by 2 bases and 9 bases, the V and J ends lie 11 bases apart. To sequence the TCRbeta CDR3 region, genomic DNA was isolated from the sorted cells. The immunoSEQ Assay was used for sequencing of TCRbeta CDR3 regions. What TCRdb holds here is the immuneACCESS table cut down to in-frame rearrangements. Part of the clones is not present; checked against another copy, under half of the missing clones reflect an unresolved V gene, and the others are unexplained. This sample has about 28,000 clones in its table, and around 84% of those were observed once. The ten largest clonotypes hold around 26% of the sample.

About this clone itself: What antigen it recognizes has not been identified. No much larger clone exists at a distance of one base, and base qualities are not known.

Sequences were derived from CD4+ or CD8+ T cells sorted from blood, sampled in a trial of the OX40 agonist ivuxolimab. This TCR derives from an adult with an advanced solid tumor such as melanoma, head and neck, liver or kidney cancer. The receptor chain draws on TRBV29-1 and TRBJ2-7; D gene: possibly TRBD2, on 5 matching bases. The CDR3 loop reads CSVEIGKGQYF. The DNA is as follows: TGCAGCGTTGAAATCGGGAAAGGGCAGTACTTC.